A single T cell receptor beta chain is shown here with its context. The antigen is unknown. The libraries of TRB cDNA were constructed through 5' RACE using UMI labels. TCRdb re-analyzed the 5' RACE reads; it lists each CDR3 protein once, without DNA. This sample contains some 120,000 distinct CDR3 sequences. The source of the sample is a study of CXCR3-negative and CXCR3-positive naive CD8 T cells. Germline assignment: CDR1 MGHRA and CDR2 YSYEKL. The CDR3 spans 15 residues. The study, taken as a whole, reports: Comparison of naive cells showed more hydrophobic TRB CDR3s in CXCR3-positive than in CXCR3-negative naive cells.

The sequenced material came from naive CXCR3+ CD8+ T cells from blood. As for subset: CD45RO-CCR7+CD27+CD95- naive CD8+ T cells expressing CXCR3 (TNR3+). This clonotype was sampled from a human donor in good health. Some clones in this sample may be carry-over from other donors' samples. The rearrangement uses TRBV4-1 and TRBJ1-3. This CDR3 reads CASSQGWGPGNTIYF.